The 5 T cell receptor beta chains listed next were all sequenced from one sample in a study of blood T cell repertoires in COVID-19. Clones were read by immunoSEQ multiplex PCR, and TCRdb kept only the in-frame ones, dropping some. The repertoire holds about 170,000 clones, with 80% to 85% as singletons. Sequencing was carried out using peripheral blood. The receptors were gathered from a young man with active or convalescent COVID-19.

CDR3: CASSLRGPDTQYF. The CDR3 DNA reads as TGTGCCAGCAGCCTAAGGGGTCCGGATACGCAGTATTTT. The chain carries TRBV3-1 (or the pseudogene TRBV3-2) and TRBJ2-3; weak D call: TRBD1 (5 bases). The V and J ends lost 4 bases and 6 bases respectively, with 11 bases between them. Looked up from germline, CDR1 is LGHDT and CDR2 is YNNKEL (reference sequence). This CDR3 has 13 residues.

The chain uses TRBV6-2 or TRBV6-3 and TRBJ2-7; possibly TRBD1 for D (6 bases). Germline CDR1 is MNHEY and CDR2 is SVGEGT. Deletions cut 5 bases from V and 5 bases from J, with 13 bases between. The CDR3 is 13 residues long. The CDR3 here is CASSRTRGNEQYF. CDR3 in DNA: TGTGCCAGCAGTAGAACCAGGGGCAACGAGCAGTACTTC.

The chain employs TRBV19 and TRBJ2-7, with 9 bases that match TRBD1. The CDR3 has 15 residues. V gave up 5 bases and J gave up 0 bases; unmatched junction bases: 5. Germline CDR1 and CDR2: LNHDA and SQIVND (reference sequence). The CDR3 reads CASSDPGQGSYEQYF. In DNA form, the CDR3 reads TGTGCCAGTAGTGATCCGGGACAGGGCTCCTACGAGCAGTACTTC.

This chain joins TRBV9 and TRBJ2-3, with 11 bases fitting TRBD2. The CDR3 runs 18 residues. Per germline, CDR1 SGDLS and CDR2 YYNGEE. J gave up 1 base and V 3 bases, and 10 bases lay outside the gene matches. In DNA form, the CDR3 reads TGTGCCAGCAGCGGATATAGCGGGAGGGCCAGGGGCACAGATACGCAGTATTTT. It codes for CASSGYSGRARGTDTQYF.

This clone was detected a few times. V usage is TRBV6-5 and J usage is TRBJ1-6; D perhaps matches TRBD1 (5 bases). The CDR3 consists of 14 residues. In germline, CDR1 is MNHEY, CDR2 SVGAGI. Trimming removed 6 bases at V and 6 bases at J, with 12 bases between. CDR3 bases: TGTGCCAGCAGCGCCGGTAGGGGTAATTCACCCCTCCACTTT. Its translation is CASSAGRGNSPLHF.